The rows below give T cell receptor beta chains drawn from one sample of a study of T cell responses to AZD1222 COVID-19 vaccine. Sequenced by immunoSEQ multiplex PCR; TCRdb stores in-frame clones only, minus some. This table holds tens of thousands of clones, around 88% found once. Sequences were derived from peripheral blood, sampled on day 0 of MenACWY control vaccination. The receptors originated from an adult in good health. Both conserved end residues are part of each CDR3. The order of the fields is D gene, V gene, clone size, J gene, CDR3 protein, CDR3 DNA. The D gene is left open where the match is weak. Only part of the rows carry a size: once, few, many, or a class if the clone is expanded.

>-|TRBV7-2|once|TRBJ2-5
CASSLLGQGGSPLQETQYF
TGTGCCAGCAGCTTATTAGGGCAGGGTGGGTCGCCCCTCCAAGAGACCCAGTACTTC
>-|TRBV6-4|-|TRBJ2-1
CASSALGSTDEQFF
TGTGCCAGCAGTGCCCTCGGGAGCACAGATGAGCAGTTCTTC
>-|TRBV6-2/TRBV6-3|-|TRBJ2-3
CASSPWTDTQYF
TGTGCCAGCAGTCCCTGGACAGATACGCAGTATTTT
>-|TRBV12-3/TRBV12-4|-|TRBJ1-5
CASSSLAKPQHF
TGTGCCAGCAGTTCTTTAGCGAAGCCCCAGCATTTT
>-|TRBV5-1|-|TRBJ1-3
CASSPLPGYSGNTIYF
TGCGCCAGCAGCCCCCTTCCGGGATACTCTGGAAACACCATATATTTT
>-|TRBV12-2|-|TRBJ2-5
CASRGSGGKVATQYF
TGTGCAAGTCGCGGTTCCGGGGGGAAGGTGGCGACCCAGTACTTC
>-|TRBV19|-|TRBJ1-1
CASSMRGKGGTEAFF
TGTGCCAGTAGTATGAGAGGAAAGGGTGGCACTGAAGCTTTCTTT
>-|TRBV19|-|TRBJ2-7
CASMGATLGEQYF
TGTGCCAGTATGGGTGCGACACTGGGCGAGCAGTACTTC
>-|TRBV5-1|-|TRBJ1-5
CASSLQGGNQPQHF
TGCGCCAGCAGCTTGCAGGGCGGCAATCAGCCCCAGCATTTT
>TRBD1|TRBV5-6|few|TRBJ1-4
CASSLAMGQDEKLFF
TGTGCCAGCAGCTTGGCTATGGGACAGGACGAAAAACTGTTTTTT
>-|TRBV28|-|TRBJ1-3
CASSLSGLVSGNTIYF
TGTGCCAGCAGTTTATCGGGACTCGTCTCTGGAAACACCATATATTTT
>-|TRBV27|-|TRBJ1-1
CASSAGPRRTEAFF
TGTGCCAGCAGTGCCGGGCCTCGGAGGACTGAAGCTTTCTTT
>-|TRBV3-1/TRBV3-2|-|TRBJ1-6
CASSQIIRVGSPLHF
TGTGCCAGCAGCCAAATTATCAGGGTCGGATCACCCCTCCACTTT
>-|TRBV7-9|-|TRBJ2-7
CASSFSQGPYEQYF
TGTGCCAGCAGCTTCTCCCAGGGCCCTTACGAGCAGTACTTC
>-|TRBV2|medium-sized|TRBJ1-1
CASSVARGAMNTEAFF
TGTGCCAGCAGTGTCGCTCGGGGGGCTATGAACACTGAAGCTTTCTTT
>-|TRBV7-8|few|TRBJ1-5
CASSFNSNQPQHF
TGTGCCAGCAGCTTCAATAGCAATCAGCCCCAGCATTTT
>-|TRBV28|once|TRBJ1-4
CASSLKQGLYEKLFF
TGTGCCAGCAGCCTAAAGCAGGGTCTATATGAAAAACTGTTTTTT
>-|TRBV4-3|-|TRBJ2-3
CASSQEANSDTQYF
TGCGCCAGCAGCCAAGAGGCTAACTCAGATACGCAGTATTTT
>-|TRBV24-1|-|TRBJ1-5
CATSDPRGENQPQHF
TGTGCCACCAGTGACCCGCGGGGGGAGAATCAGCCCCAGCATTTT
>-|TRBV2|-|TRBJ1-1
CASRTSGDLNTEAFF
TGTGCCAGCAGGACCTCGGGGGATCTGAACACTGAAGCTTTCTTT
>TRBD1|TRBV7-9|-|TRBJ2-3
CASSLESGQGASDTQYF
TGTGCCAGCAGCTTAGAGTCGGGACAGGGGGCATCAGATACGCAGTATTTT
>-|TRBV11-2|-|TRBJ1-1
CASSLHQGNTEAFF
TGTGCCAGCAGCTTGCATCAGGGAAACACTGAAGCTTTCTTT
>-|TRBV6-6|-|TRBJ1-1
CASTTAATMNTEAFF
TGTGCCAGCACCACGGCGGCCACAATGAACACTGAAGCTTTCTTT
>-|TRBV27|-|TRBJ2-1
CASSPLGGVDNEQFF
TGTGCCAGCAGTCCCCTAGGGGGGGTGGATAATGAGCAGTTCTTC
>-|TRBV5-1|-|TRBJ2-1
CASSLISSSYNEQFF
TGCGCCAGCAGCCTCATTTCTAGCTCCTACAATGAGCAGTTCTTC
>-|TRBV10-1|-|TRBJ2-4
CAIIVKGKFNIQYF
TGCGCCATAATCGTCAAGGGGAAGTTCAACATTCAGTACTTC
>-|TRBV18|-|TRBJ2-2
CASSEQQQGPTGELFF
TGTGCCAGCTCGGAACAACAACAGGGTCCCACCGGGGAGCTGTTTTTT
>-|TRBV6-6|once|TRBJ1-1
CASSRGGGSTEAFF
TGTGCCAGCAGTAGGGGAGGAGGGAGCACTGAAGCTTTCTTT
>-|TRBV11-2|-|TRBJ2-3
CASSSLTDTQYF
TGTGCCAGCAGCTCCCTCACAGATACGCAGTATTTT
>TRBD1|TRBV28|-|TRBJ1-5
CASKAGGSNQPQHF
TGTGCCAGCAAGGCAGGGGGTAGCAATCAGCCCCAGCATTTT
>-|TRBV18|few|TRBJ1-1
CASAQERDETTEAFF
TGTGCCAGCGCACAGGAGAGGGATGAAACAACTGAAGCTTTCTTT
>-|TRBV27|-|TRBJ1-5
CASGTGNQPQHF
TGTGCCAGCGGAACCGGGAATCAGCCCCAGCATTTT
>-|TRBV19|once|TRBJ2-7
CATNPGDSYYEQYF
TGTGCCACCAATCCTGGGGACTCTTACTACGAGCAGTACTTC